The 30 T cell receptor beta chains listed next were all sequenced from one sample in a study of shared clonotypes between healthy human individuals. Sequencing used immunoSEQ multiplex PCR; TCRdb keeps in-frame clones, though not all of them. The sample yields 2 million to 2.5 million clones, approximately 95% seen once. Naive CD8 populations comprised CD45RO-negative cells positively selected for CCR7, excluding terminally differentiated effector memory CD45RA+ cells. The sequenced sample was naive CD8+ T cells sorted from blood. The receptors stem from a young man in good health.

The rearrangement uses TRBV27 and TRBJ1-1; a possible D gene is TRBD1 (6 bases). V dropped 5 bases and J dropped 2 bases, with 18 bases sitting between them. This CDR3 is built from 16 residues. CDR1 MNHEY and CDR2 SMNVEV come from the germline V gene (reference sequence). The CDR3 sequence: CASSLGTLRANTEAFF. In DNA form, the CDR3 reads TGTGCCAGCAGTCTAGGGACACTACGGGCAAACACTGAAGCTTTCTTT.

CDR3 residues: CASRRPGGHNYEQYF. CDR3 nucleotides: TGTGCCAGCAGACGCCCAGGGGGGCATAACTACGAGCAGTACTTC. The chain has TRBV12-1 and TRBJ2-7; the D call TRBD1 from the table was never checked on the DNA. TRBV12-1 has pseudogene status. The CDR3 is 15 amino acids.

This chain joins TRBV27 and TRBJ2-3; D is unresolved. This CDR3 comprises 15 residues. Germline CDR1 MNHEY, CDR2 SMNVEV (reference sequence). V gave up 3 bases and J gave up 0 bases, with 10 bases separating them. In DNA, the CDR3 is TGTGCCAGCAGTTTCTGGTCAGCAAGCACAGATACGCAGTATTTT. It yields the protein CASSFWSASTDTQYF.

The chain is built from TRBV19 and TRBJ2-7; D call uncertain. CDR3 length: 18 amino acids. V was trimmed by 5 bases and J by 0 bases, leaving 23 bases between them. CDR1 and CDR2 from the germline V gene are LNHDA and SQIVND (reference sequence). CDR3 coding DNA: TGTGCCAGTAGTCCCTTCCTACCTCGGTACGAGAGCTCCTACGAGCAGTACTTC. It codes for CASSPFLPRYESSYEQYF.

J is TRBJ1-3 and V is TRBV6-1, with D hard to call. CDR1 and CDR2 from the germline V gene are MNHNS and SASEGT. The CDR3 loop spans 13 amino acids. V was pared by 4 bases and J by 0 bases, with 4 bases between. CDR3 nucleotide sequence: TGTGCCAGCAGTGGGAACTCTGGAAACACCATATATTTT. Protein: CASSGNSGNTIYF.

The V gene is TRBV2, the J gene TRBJ1-1, with TRBD1 as a possible D gene (5 bases). In germline, CDR1 is SNHLY, CDR2 FYNNEI. V was cut by 10 bases and J by 6 bases, with 18 bases left in between. The CDR3 is 13 residues long. In nucleotides, the CDR3 is TGTGCCATCTCACGACAGATTTTACCTGAAGCTTTCTTT. Protein: CAISRQILPEAFF.

Concerning this clone itself: Other DNA sequences in the same sample also yield this CDR3. V usage is TRBV5-4 and J usage is TRBJ1-2; no clear D. There are 14 residues in the CDR3. V dropped 1 base and J dropped 1 base, with 8 bases sitting between them. The germline gives CDR1 SGHNT, CDR2 YYREEE (reference sequence). For the CDR3, the DNA is TGTGCCAGCAGCTTGTCAGGCAGTAACTATGGCTACACCTTC. Its translation is CASSLSGSNYGYTF.

The chain couples TRBV7-6 to TRBJ2-7, with D possibly being TRBD1 or TRBD2 (7 bases each). V lost 1 base, J lost 3 bases, and 16 bases lay in between. This CDR3 has 16 residues. CDR1 and CDR2 from the germline V gene are SGHVS and FNYEAQ. CDR3 amino acids: CASSLGGGTALYEQYF. The CDR3 region has the DNA TGTGCCAGCAGCTTAGGGGGGGGGACAGCCCTCTACGAGCAGTACTTC.

J is TRBJ1-3 and V is TRBV6-6, with D possibly matching TRBD1 (5 bases). V lost 0 bases to trimming and J lost 0 bases, with 9 bases between them. CDR3 length equals 16 residues. Germline CDR1 and CDR2: MNHNY and SVGAGI (reference sequence). Here the CDR3 DNA reads TGTGCCAGCAGTTACTCAGACGGGGCCTCTGGAAACACCATATATTTT. Residues: CASSYSDGASGNTIYF.

The rearrangement joins TRBV6-5 to TRBJ2-2, with D maybe TRBD1 (5 bases). Germline values: CDR1 MNHEY, CDR2 SVGAGI. This CDR3 spans 16 amino acids. Trimming took 0 bases from V and 3 from J, leaving 11 bases between them. CDR3 nucleotide sequence: TGTGCCAGCAGTTACTCCCAGGGATCGGACACCGGGGAGCTGTTTTTT. This gives the protein CASSYSQGSDTGELFF.

The V gene is TRBV4-2, the J gene TRBJ2-3; 9 positions match TRBD1. The J segment lost 5 bases and the V segment lost 0 bases, leaving 9 bases of the junction unmatched. The germline V gene encodes CDR1 LGHNA and CDR2 YNFKEQ. The CDR3 is 17 residues long. CDR3 amino acids: CASSQDAYRGLGDTQYF. CDR3 in DNA: TGTGCCAGCAGCCAAGATGCATACAGGGGGCTGGGAGATACGCAGTATTTT.

About this clone itself: The identical CDR3 is also encoded by other nucleotide sequences in the sample. This sequence joins TRBV30 and TRBJ2-3; D ambiguous. The V gene's germline CDR1 is GTSNPN and CDR2 SVGIG (reference sequence). The length of the CDR3 is 13 residues. The V and J ends lost 0 bases and 4 bases respectively, with 8 bases between them. DNA for the CDR3: TGTGCCTGGAGTGTACTAAGTGCAGATACGCAGTATTTT. Its protein is CAWSVLSADTQYF.

For this clone: Germline is not matched at one junction end, which may reflect a read error. The CDR3 bases are TGTGCCAGCAGCCAATTCATGCGGGACGGAAACTTC. It translates to CASSQFMRDGNF. This chain uses TRBV16 with TRBJ2-7; D possibly corresponds to TRBD2 (6 bases). Germline CDR1 reads KGHSY; CDR2 reads FQNENV. CDR3 length equals 12 residues.

V and J are TRBV30 and TRBJ2-2; maybe TRBD2 (5 bases). The CDR3 is 18 residues long. Trimming cost V 0 bases and J 2 bases, with 19 bases left between them. Germline V CDR1 and CDR2: GTSNPN, SVGIG (reference sequence). The CDR3 DNA reads as TGTGCCTGGAGTGTACGCGGGCCTGGGAGCCGAAACACCGGGGAGCTGTTTTTT. Translated: CAWSVRGPGSRNTGELFF.

V gene TRBV5-1 combines with J gene TRBJ2-7; 11 nucleotides line up with TRBD1. The junction had 8 bases not matched to a gene; V was cut back by 7 bases and J by 5 bases. The CDR3 spans 14 residues. The germline V gene encodes CDR1 SGHRS and CDR2 YFSETQ. The CDR3 nucleotides are TGCGCCAGCCGACAATGGACAGGGGGCAACGAGCAGTACTTC. Amino acid sequence: CASRQWTGGNEQYF.

This CDR3 is CASSAGTGGFYEQYF. As DNA, the CDR3 is TGTGCCAGCAGCGCCGGGACAGGGGGCTTCTACGAGCAGTACTTC. This chain joins TRBV11-2 and TRBJ2-7, with 12 bases aligning to TRBD1. The J segment lost 3 bases and the V segment lost 5 bases, leaving 5 bases of the junction unmatched. Germline loops: CDR1 SGHAT, CDR2 FQNNGV. The CDR3 is 15 amino acids.

The chain combines TRBV4-2 with TRBJ2-1; 9 bases are shared with TRBD2. Trimming at V came to 0 bases and at J to 4 bases, leaving 4 bases not matched to a gene. This CDR3 has 16 amino acids. Germline V gene sequence: CDR1 LGHNA, CDR2 YNFKEQ. The CDR3 DNA follows: TGTGCCAGCAGCCAAGAAAATAGCGGGGGATACAATGAGCAGTTCTTC. Encoded protein: CASSQENSGGYNEQFF.

The V and J genes are TRBV30 and TRBJ1-1, with TRBD1 as a possible D gene (5 bases). CDR1 is GTSNPN, CDR2 SVGIG, per germline (reference sequence). The CDR3 has 14 amino acids. V lost 5 bases and J lost 3, with 16 bases in between. Here the CDR3 DNA reads TGTGCCTGGTCTGAAGGGGTGGGGGACACTGAAGCTTTCTTT. Its protein product is CAWSEGVGDTEAFF.

The rearrangement links TRBV18 to TRBJ2-3, with 8 bases fitting TRBD1. The V gene's germline CDR1 is KGHSH and CDR2 LQKENI. The CDR3 is 16 amino acids. V dropped 3 bases and J dropped 0; count of bases not matched to a gene: 5. The CDR3 DNA is TGTGCCAGCTCACCCCAGACAGGGGTAAGCACAGATACGCAGTATTTT. Protein product: CASSPQTGVSTDTQYF.

The chain carries TRBV5-1 and TRBJ1-1; D is perhaps TRBD1 (5 bases). V dropped 4 bases and J dropped 7 bases, with 17 bases sitting between them. From germline, CDR1 is SGHRS and CDR2 YFSETQ. The CDR3 loop spans 14 amino acids. The CDR3 region has the DNA TGCGCCAGCAGCGCTGAACCAGGGTATATTGAAGCTTTCTTT. Protein product: CASSAEPGYIEAFF.

Points on this clone: The same CDR3 arises from other DNA sequences in this sample as well. The gene calls are TRBV6-5 and TRBJ1-2; tentative D call: TRBD1 (5 bases). The CDR3 totals 11 residues. Germline V gives CDR1 MNHEY, CDR2 SVGAGI. V was pared by 6 bases and J by 3 bases, with 5 bases between. The CDR3 is CASRGDYGYTF. The CDR3 coding sequence is TGTGCCAGCAGAGGGGACTATGGCTACACCTTC.

CDR3 residues: CASSSPTGGNTEAFF. CDR3 in DNA: TGTGCCAGCAGCTCGCCGACAGGGGGTAACACTGAAGCTTTCTTT. This sequence joins TRBV11-2 and TRBJ1-1, with TRBD1 matching over 9 bases. V lost 4 bases, J lost 2 bases, and 5 bases stayed unmatched. The CDR3 consists of 15 residues. Germline V gene lookup returns CDR1 SGHAT and CDR2 FQNNGV.

Concerning this clone: The sample holds other DNA sequences that translate to the same CDR3. The V gene is TRBV27, the J gene TRBJ2-7; D uncertain. The CDR3 is 12 residues long. CDR1 and CDR2 (germline): MNHEY, SMNVEV (reference sequence). V was cut by 8 bases and J by 5 bases, with 13 bases left in between. The CDR3 nucleotides read TGTGCCAGCTCCCCGGGTGGTCACGAGCAGTACTTC. It translates to CASSPGGHEQYF.

This chain joins TRBV30 and TRBJ2-5; D might be TRBD1 (5 bases). Germline V lookup: CDR1 GTSNPN, CDR2 SVGIG (reference sequence). Trimming pared 1 base from V and 5 bases from J, leaving 11 bases between. CDR3 length: 13 amino acids. This chain's CDR3 is CAWSEWGGETQYF. The CDR3 region has the DNA TGTGCCTGGAGTGAATGGGGCGGTGAGACCCAGTACTTC.

This chain uses TRBV28 with TRBJ2-2; no clear D. The CDR3 sequence is 14 residues long. V was shortened by 8 bases and J by 1 base, with 11 bases between the two germline ends. Germline CDR1 MDHEN, CDR2 SYDVKM. CDR3 nucleotides: TGTGCCAGCCGCACGAGTGGGAACACCGGGGAGCTGTTTTTT. Translated: CASRTSGNTGELFF.

The chain links TRBV5-8 to TRBJ2-7; TRBD1 aligns across 8 bases. V trimming: 4 bases; J trimming: 4 bases; junction bases outside the gene matches: 10. This CDR3 contains 15 residues. From germline, CDR1 is SGHTS and CDR2 YDEGEE. The CDR3 DNA sequence: TGTGCCAGCAGCATCCCGACAGGGGTTAGGTACGAGCAGTACTTC. Its protein is CASSIPTGVRYEQYF.

The rearrangement uses TRBV27 and TRBJ1-4, with TRBD1 identical over 7 bases. Unmatched junction bases numbered 7, after V lost 5 bases and J lost 4 bases. Germline CDR1 reads MNHEY; CDR2 reads SMNVEV (reference sequence). This CDR3 has 15 amino acids. This CDR3 is CASSITGELNEKLFF. The DNA of the CDR3 is TGTGCCAGCAGTATTACAGGGGAACTTAATGAAAAACTGTTTTTT.

The rearrangement links TRBV11-2 to TRBJ1-3; unclear D gene. Trimming shortened V by 0 bases and J by 1 base, and 7 bases separated the two germline ends. The CDR3 has 15 amino acids. Germline CDR1 is SGHAT and CDR2 is FQNNGV. The CDR3 protein is CASSLDITSGNTIYF. CDR3 coding DNA: TGTGCCAGCAGCTTAGACATTACATCTGGAAACACCATATATTTT.

V and J are TRBV7-9 and TRBJ2-1; 7 positions match TRBD2. The germline CDR1 and CDR2 sequences are SEHNR and FQNEAQ (reference sequence). The CDR3 totals 14 residues. Trimming at V came to 5 bases and at J to 4 bases, leaving 5 bases not matched to a gene. The CDR3 loop reads CASSRAGLYNEQFF. CDR3 in DNA: TGTGCCAGCAGCCGAGCGGGGTTGTACAATGAGCAGTTCTTC.

Written as DNA, the CDR3 is TGTGCCAGCGGGCCACCGATCGGGGAGCTGTTTTTT. Its translation is CASGPPIGELFF. This chain connects TRBV9 to TRBJ2-2; D ambiguous. CDR1 is SGDLS, CDR2 YYNGEE, per germline. The CDR3 has 12 residues. Trimming stripped 7 bases from V and 7 bases from J, with 11 bases between.